The 6 T cell receptor beta chains presented below share a single source sample, sequenced in a study of control samples from healthy donors and cancer patients. Assay: immunoSEQ multiplex PCR; the TCRdb copy retains only in-frame clones and omits some. Of 85,000 to 95,000 clones in the sample, around 80% are singletons; the top ten hold over 7.5%. The sample was blood. The source of these receptors is a woman aged 60-70 years in good health.

The V call is TRBV21-1, the J call TRBJ2-7; TRBD1, as called in the table, went unchecked against the DNA. TRBV21-1 is deemed a pseudogene. The CDR3 extends over 22 amino acids. The CDR3 region is CASSKVWQNLGTGPDCTYEQYF. CDR3 bases: TGTGCCAGCAGCAAAGTCTGGCAGAATCTTGGGACAGGGCCCGATTGCACCTACGAGCAGTACTTC.

The CDR3 spells CSVAESGSPLHF. The CDR3 DNA sequence: TGCAGCGTTGCGGAGTCAGGTTCACCCCTCCACTTT. The chain couples TRBV29-1 to TRBJ1-6, with D unclear. The V and J ends lost 4 bases and 9 bases respectively, with 10 bases between them. The germline gives CDR1 SQVTM, CDR2 ANQGSEA. This CDR3 region has 12 residues.

The V call is TRBV7-9, the J call TRBJ2-3; unclear D gene. Trimming took 3 bases from V and 2 from J, leaving 12 bases between them. Germline CDR1 reads SEHNR; CDR2 reads FQNEAQ (reference sequence). This CDR3 has 15 residues. In DNA, the CDR3 is TGTGCCAGCAGCTTGTTTTCGGTGATCACAGATACGCAGTATTTT. It yields the protein CASSLFSVITDTQYF.

This chain joins TRBV10-2 and TRBJ2-7; 10 bases match TRBD2. The CDR3 consists of 13 residues. Losses at the gene ends were 8 bases for V and 4 bases for J; bases not matched to a gene: 5. Germline V gives CDR1 WSHSY, CDR2 SAAADI. The CDR3 loop reads CASSPGLAYEQYF. CDR3 DNA: TGCGCCAGCTCTCCGGGACTAGCGTACGAGCAGTACTTC.

As DNA, the CDR3 is TGTGCCACCAGCGAGGGGGCACAGTCGATCTATGGCTACACCTTC. Residues: CATSEGAQSIYGYTF. This chain uses TRBV15 with TRBJ1-2, with TRBD1 matching 7 bases. Germline V gene sequence: CDR1 LNHNV, CDR2 YYDKDF (reference sequence). V lost 5 bases to trimming and J lost 4 bases; unmatched junction nucleotides: 10. This CDR3 has 15 amino acids.

J is TRBJ1-4 and V is TRBV18, with TRBD1 identical over 8 bases. Losses at the gene ends were 4 bases for V and 6 bases for J; bases not matched to a gene: 7. CDR1 is KGHSH and CDR2 is LQKENI in the germline V gene. The CDR3 totals 15 residues. CDR3 loop: CASSHGQGYDEKLFF. CDR3 bases: TGTGCCAGCTCACATGGACAGGGATATGATGAAAAACTGTTTTTT.